The 4 T cell receptor beta chains presented below share a single source sample, sequenced in a study of T cells in localized non-small cell lung cancer (dated by TCRdb to 2020 to 2022). The library was obtained by the immunoSEQ multiplex PCR assay. In TCRdb, the immuneACCESS table is reduced to in-frame sequences with V and J assigned. These tables do not hold every clone; where another copy was compared, an unresolved V gene accounts for under half, and the others remain unexplained. This sample is represented by some 55,000 clones; around 81% of them were singletons. The ten largest clonotypes hold about 20% of the sample. The source material was peripheral blood, sampled before any cancer treatment. The source is an older female donor with stage II squamous cell lung carcinoma.

The chain carries TRBV6-1 and TRBJ1-2, with a weak D call TRBD1 (5 bases). The V and J ends lost 7 bases and 4 bases respectively, with 19 bases between them. Germline CDR1 MNHNS, CDR2 SASEGT. The length of the CDR3 is 15 residues. The CDR3, as DNA: TGTGCCAGCACCATTTCAGGGAGACAGACCTATGGCTACACCTTC. It yields the protein CASTISGRQTYGYTF.

The chain joins TRBV19 to TRBJ2-1, with D unclear. Germline V gene sequence: CDR1 LNHDA, CDR2 SQIVND (reference sequence). The CDR3 has 11 residues. The ends were cut back, 3 bases at V and 6 bases at J, with 3 bases in the middle. CDR3 sequence (DNA): TGTGCCAGTAGTATGGGCAATGAGCAGTTCTTC. It translates to CASSMGNEQFF. The full variable domain, rest sourced from reference TRBV19 and TRBJ2-1, is DGGITQSPKYLFRKEGQNVTLSCEQNLNHDAMYWYRQDPGQGLRLIYYSQIVNDFQKGDIAEGYSVSREKKESFPLTVTSAQKNPTAFYLCASSMGNEQFFGPGTRLTVL.

CDR3 sequence (DNA): TGTGCCAGCAGTGCGGTGGGACAGGGGATCCCCTACGAGCAGTACTTC. Translating gives CASSAVGQGIPYEQYF. The J gene is TRBJ2-7, the V gene TRBV2, with 10 nucleotides matching TRBD1. Trimming removed 4 bases from V and 2 bases from J; junction bases left unmatched: 8. This CDR3 has 16 residues. CDR1 is SNHLY, CDR2 FYNNEI, per germline.

The chain joins TRBV19 to TRBJ1-1; no definite D call. The V end lost 5 bases, the J end lost 0 bases, and 7 bases lay between the germline ends. The CDR3 length is 13 residues. Germline loops: CDR1 LNHDA, CDR2 SQIVND (reference sequence). The CDR3 DNA sequence: TGTGCCAGTAGTGACTATTTGAACACTGAAGCTTTCTTT. This sequence encodes CASSDYLNTEAFF.